This record looks at one T cell receptor beta chain sequence and its context. This record comes from a study of blood T cell repertoires in COVID-19. Study at large: Acute-phase and convalescent COVID-19 samples originated in the United States, Italy and Spain. T cells, B-cell-depleted T cells, or PBMCs supplied cDNA or gDNA.

Everyone who took part was roughly 18 to 89 years old, and they came from about 25 US areas. Authors' data handling: Counts of nucleated cells, estimated from reference gene primer amplification, were obtained. Generated by immunoSEQ multiplex PCR, the TCRdb table keeps only in-frame clones and is missing some. The V and J calls and the clone size are those of that table, but D and trimming were determined from the DNA. The sample has 230,000 or so clones, approximately 88% seen once; the top ten hold roughly 2.4%. The germline CDR1 and CDR2 sequences are MNHEY and SVGAGI. The CDR3 length is 15 residues. The J segment lost 7 bases and the V segment lost 6 bases, leaving 11 bases of the junction unmatched.

This sequence was found in a middle-aged woman with acute COVID-19. Sample: PBMCs or T cells enriched from blood (not recorded which). The chain employs TRBV6-5 and TRBJ1-4; 7 bases are a match to TRBD1. DNA for the CDR3: TGTGCCAGCAGACCCTTCGAAGGGGGCCGTGAAAAACTGTTTTTT. It encodes CASRPFEGGREKLFF.